This T cell receptor beta chain came from a study of T-cell memory formation after mild COVID-19. Study details: The study found TCR clusters largely donor specific.

Germline values: CDR1 SGHRS, CDR2 YFSETQ. V gave up 4 bases and J gave up 0 bases, with 9 bases separating them. The CDR3 length is 14 residues. TCRdb used MiXCR to reprocess the 5' RACE reads, holding one entry per CDR3 protein. The data hold 150,000 to 200,000 distinct CDR3 sequences, with 16% observed a single time. This clonotype was recorded a few times. Its antigen is still unknown. The study, taken as a whole, reports: Day 15 to 85 contractors were CD4/CD8 balanced; later expanders leaned CD4+. Largely, contracting CD4+ clones fell within CM and EM, and contracting CD8+ clones within EMRA.

Sequenced material: PBMCs or a T cell subset sorted from them (not recorded which). The V gene is TRBV5-1, the J gene TRBJ2-3, with D hard to call. The receptor comes from an adult woman who had mild COVID-19 (a few samples of this study predate the infection). Cell type and time point are not known. The CDR3 protein is CASSPSASTDTQYF. The DNA for the CDR3 is TGCGCCAGCAGCCCAAGCGCTAGCACAGATACGCAGTATTTT. Based on the CDR3 plus reference TRBV5-1 and TRBJ2-3, the full variable domain is KAGVTQTPRYLIKTRGQQVTLSCSPISGHRSVSWYQQTPGQGLQFLFEYFSETQRNKGNFPGRFSGRQFSNSRSEMNVSTLELGDSALYLCASSPSASTDTQYFGPGTRLTVL.